A selection of T cell receptor beta chains follows, all from one sample in a study of naive CD8 T cells in extremely preterm neonates. The data were produced by immunoSEQ multiplex PCR, yet TCRdb's version contains in-frame clones alone and is incomplete. The table has 5,000 to 6,500 clones, roughly 96% seen once. The sample was naive CD8+ T cells from blood. These receptors came from a human donor in good health. The CDR3 runs from the conserved cysteine through the conserved F or W. The D gene is left open where the match is weak. The size field is filled for only some rows; it gives once, few, many or a size class.

size: .
J: TRBJ1-6
D: .
V: TRBV5-1
DNA: TGCGCCAGCAGCTTAAGCCAGGGTGCCTCACCCCTCCACTTT
CDR3: CASSLSQGASPLHF

size: .
J: TRBJ2-7
D: TRBD1
V: TRBV7-9
DNA: TGTGCCAGCGGGAGGGACAGGGCCTACGAGCAGTACTTC
CDR3: CASGRDRAYEQYF

size: .
J: TRBJ1-4
D: .
V: TRBV9
DNA: TGTGCCAGCAGCGTAGCAGCAGCGACTAATGAAAAACTGTTTTTT
CDR3: CASSVAAATNEKLFF

size: .
J: TRBJ2-1
D: TRBD2
V: TRBV7-2
DNA: TGTGCCAGCAGGTCAAGCGGGGCCTACAATGAGCAGTTCTTC
CDR3: CASRSSGAYNEQFF

size: .
J: TRBJ2-1
D: TRBD2
V: TRBV7-6
DNA: TGTGCCAGCAGCTTACGACTAGCGGGATCGGCCCCCAATGAGCAGTTCTTC
CDR3: CASSLRLAGSAPNEQFF

size: .
J: TRBJ2-1
D: TRBD2
V: TRBV9
DNA: TGTGCCAGCAGCGTAGACCTAGCGGGGGCCCCGGGGAATGAGCAGTTCTTC
CDR3: CASSVDLAGAPGNEQFF

size: once
J: TRBJ1-2
D: TRBD1
V: TRBV6-4
DNA: TGTGCCAGCAGGGGACAGGGGGCCTATGGCTACACCTTC
CDR3: CASRGQGAYGYTF

size: .
J: TRBJ2-4
D: .
V: TRBV11-2
DNA: TGTGCCAGCAGAAGGGACTCCGGCGAAAACATTCAGTACTTC
CDR3: CASRRDSGENIQYF

size: .
J: TRBJ2-1
D: TRBD2
V: TRBV7-8
DNA: TGTGCCAGCAGCCCACGGGGGGGACTAGCGTTCGATGAGCAGTTCTTC
CDR3: CASSPRGGLAFDEQFF

size: .
J: TRBJ2-3
D: TRBD2
V: TRBV9
DNA: TGTGCCAGCAGCGTAGTCAGCGGGGGGGCCGGTACGCAGTATTTT
CDR3: CASSVVSGGAGTQYF

size: .
J: TRBJ2-7
D: .
V: TRBV28
DNA: TGTGCCAGCAGTCGCTGGCCTACAGGGCCCGGTTACGAGCAGTACTTC
CDR3: CASSRWPTGPGYEQYF

size: .
J: TRBJ1-4
D: TRBD1
V: TRBV27
DNA: TGTGCCAGCAGTTCCTTAGGACAGGGTGCAACTAATGAAAAACTGTTTTTT
CDR3: CASSSLGQGATNEKLFF

size: once
J: TRBJ2-1
D: TRBD2
V: TRBV27
DNA: TGTGCCAGCAGTTTACGTGCGACTAGCGCCTACAATGAGCAGTTCTTC
CDR3: CASSLRATSAYNEQFF

size: once
J: TRBJ2-1
D: .
V: TRBV9
DNA: TGTGCCAGCAGCCCTTACGCCGAACTCCGGGGAGGCAAAAGCTCCTACAATGAGCGGTTCTTC
CDR3: CASSPYAELRGGKSSYNERFF

size: once
J: TRBJ1-5
D: .
V: TRBV2
DNA: TGTGCCAGCAGTGAAAACTGGGGAGTAAATCAGCCCCAGCATTTT
CDR3: CASSENWGVNQPQHF

size: .
J: TRBJ2-1
D: .
V: TRBV21-1
DNA: TGTGCCAGCAGCGGCCGGGGTAGCGGGGGGAGAAATGAGCAGTTCTTC
CDR3: CASSGRGSGGRNEQFF

size: .
J: TRBJ2-1
D: .
V: TRBV6-1
DNA: TGTGCCAGCAGACTGGACTACGACTACAATGAGCAGTTCTTC
CDR3: CASRLDYDYNEQFF

size: .
J: TRBJ2-3
D: TRBD2
V: TRBV13
DNA: TGTGCCAGCAGCTTAGTGGCGGGGGGTATCTTCACAGATACGCAGTATTTT
CDR3: CASSLVAGGIFTDTQYF

size: .
J: TRBJ1-1
D: .
V: TRBV18
DNA: TGTGCCAGCTCACGGGCGAACACTGAAGCTTTCTTT
CDR3: CASSRANTEAFF

size: .
J: TRBJ1-2
D: .
V: TRBV10-3
DNA: TGTGCCATCAGTGAGTCTAGCTGGGCAGGGAACGGCTACACCTTC
CDR3: CAISESSWAGNGYTF

size: .
J: TRBJ2-1
D: TRBD2
V: TRBV5-1
DNA: TGCGCCAGCAGCTTGGTTAGCGGGCGGAACAATGAGCAGTTCTTC
CDR3: CASSLVSGRNNEQFF

size: .
J: TRBJ1-3
D: .
V: TRBV6-1
DNA: TGTGCCAACCTACAGTTCTCTGGAAACACCATATATTTT
CDR3: CANLQFSGNTIYF

size: .
J: TRBJ1-2
D: .
V: TRBV18
DNA: TGTGCCAGCTCACCGCGGACAGATGATGGCTACACCTTC
CDR3: CASSPRTDDGYTF